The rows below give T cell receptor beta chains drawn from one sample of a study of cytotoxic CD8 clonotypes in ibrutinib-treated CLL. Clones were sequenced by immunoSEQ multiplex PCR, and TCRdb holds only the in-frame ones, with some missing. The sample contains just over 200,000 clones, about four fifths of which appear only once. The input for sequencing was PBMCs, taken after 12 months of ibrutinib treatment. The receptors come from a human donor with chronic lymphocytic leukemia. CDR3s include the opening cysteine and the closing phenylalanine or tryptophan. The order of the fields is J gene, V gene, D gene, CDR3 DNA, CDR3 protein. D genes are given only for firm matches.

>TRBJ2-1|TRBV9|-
TGTGCCAGCAGCGTAGGAGGGGACCGACAGTTCTTC
CASSVGGDRQFF
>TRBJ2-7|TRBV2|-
TGTGCCAGCAGTATAAGAACGGCTTACGGGGAGCAGTACTTC
CASSIRTAYGEQYF
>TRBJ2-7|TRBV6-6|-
TGTGCCAGCAGACATAGGGGGGAATTTAACGAGCAGTACTTC
CASRHRGEFNEQYF
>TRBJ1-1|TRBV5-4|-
TGTGCCAGCAGTTTACAGGAAAACACTGAAGCTTTCTTT
CASSLQENTEAFF
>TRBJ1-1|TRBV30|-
TGTGCCTGGAGTATCTCCCATGGTGGGACTGAAGCTTTCTTT
CAWSISHGGTEAFF
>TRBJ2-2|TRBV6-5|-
TGTGCCAGCAGTTACAATGCCCGTGTCACCGGGGAGCTGTTTTTT
CASSYNARVTGELFF
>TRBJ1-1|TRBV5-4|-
TGTGCCAGCAGCTTGTCCCCTGGGCCTTCCATGGCTGAAGCTTTCTTT
CASSLSPGPSMAEAFF
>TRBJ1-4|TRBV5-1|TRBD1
TGCGCCAGCAGCCCCCTCGGACAGGGGGCTATGGAAAAACTGTTTTTT
CASSPLGQGAMEKLFF
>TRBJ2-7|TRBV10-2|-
TGCGCCAGCAGTGGCGGGACCTCCTACGAGCAGTACTTC
CASSGGTSYEQYF
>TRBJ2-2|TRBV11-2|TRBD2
TGTGCCAGCAGCGCGCCGGGGAGGGTCAGGGGGGAGCTGTTTTTT
CASSAPGRVRGELFF